What follows are 29 T cell receptor beta chains derived from one specimen sequenced in a study of T-cell reconstitution after alpha-beta-depleted transplantation in children. Unique molecular identifiers tagged the TCRbeta library. Each CDR3 protein gets one entry after TCRdb re-called the PCR reads with MiXCR. The sample consists of about 74,000 distinct CDR3 sequences, around 14% of them appearing once. The sample in question was PBMCs, mostly from graft donor cells, obtained 180 days after TCRalphabeta/CD19-depleted stem cell transplant. The origin of the receptors is a male patient between 2 and 15 years old who had a stem cell transplant for acute lymphoblastic leukemia, so the T cells may come from the graft donor.

The chain uses TRBV10-3 and TRBJ2-7, with D tentatively TRBD1 or TRBD2 (5 bases each). V lost 7 bases, J lost 4 bases, and 14 bases lay in between. The CDR3 spans 13 residues. Germline V gene lookup returns CDR1 ENHRY and CDR2 SYGVKD. The CDR3 region is CAIMRDLPYEQYF. CDR3 nucleotides: TGTGCCATCATGAGGGACCTCCCATACGAGCAGTACTTC.

The chain carries TRBV27 and TRBJ2-6, with no clear D. Looked up from germline, CDR1 is MNHEY and CDR2 is SMNVEV (reference sequence). This CDR3 spans 14 amino acids. V lost 5 bases and J lost 3, with 8 bases in between. The CDR3 DNA follows: TGTGCCAGCAGTCTTCGTGATGGGGCCAACGTCCTGACTTTC. Translating it yields CASSLRDGANVLTF. Supplemented by reference TRBV27 and TRBJ2-6, the full variable domain reads EAQVTQNPRYLITVTGKKLTVTCSQNMNHEYMSWYRQDPGLGLRQIYYSMNVEVTDKGDVPEGYKVSRKEKRNFPLILESPSPNQTSLYFCASSLRDGANVLTFGAGSRLTVL.

This clonotype was seen repeatedly, ten times or more. The rearrangement links TRBV10-3 to TRBJ2-7; D gene unclear. This CDR3 spans 14 amino acids. Trimming stripped 3 bases from V and 0 bases from J, with 9 bases between. CDR1 ENHRY and CDR2 SYGVKD come from the germline V gene. The CDR3 protein is CAISDTGSSYEQYF. In DNA, the CDR3 is TGTGCCATCAGTGATACGGGTAGCTCCTACGAGCAGTACTTC.

A few counts support this clonotype. The rearrangement uses TRBV6-5 and TRBJ1-4; weak D call: TRBD1 (6 bases). The germline V gene encodes CDR1 MNHEY and CDR2 SVGAGI. Trimming removed 6 bases at V and 8 bases at J, with 16 bases between. The CDR3 totals 14 residues. CDR3 in amino acids: CASSLQGGWEKLFF. In nucleotides, the CDR3 is TGTGCCAGCAGCTTACAGGGAGGGTGGGAAAAACTGTTTTTT.

Written as DNA, the CDR3 is TGTGCCAGCGGGAGAGTAAGGGGTGTTGGCACCGGGGAGCTGTTTTTT. Its protein product is CASGRVRGVGTGELFF. The gene calls are TRBV27 and TRBJ2-2; D possibly matches TRBD1 or TRBD2 (5 bases each). The V gene lost 8 bases and the J gene lost 4 bases, with 20 bases spanning the gap. Per germline, CDR1 MNHEY and CDR2 SMNVEV (reference sequence). CDR3 length equals 16 residues.

In its sample, this clonotype was seen a few times. V gene TRBV12-3 or TRBV12-4 combines with J gene TRBJ2-3; 7 bases match TRBD1. After removal of 4 bases from V and 8 bases from J, the junction contained 3 bases not matched to a gene. The CDR3 is 12 residues long. The CDR3 is CASSWTGGTQYF. CDR3 nucleotide sequence: TGTGCCAGCAGTTGGACAGGAGGTACGCAGTATTTT.

This clonotype was seen at least ten times. The chain couples TRBV27 to TRBJ2-4, with TRBD1 as a possible D gene (6 bases). This CDR3 has 14 amino acids. The ends were cut back, 4 bases at V and 8 bases at J, with 15 bases in the middle. Germline V lookup: CDR1 MNHEY, CDR2 SMNVEV (reference sequence). CDR3 bases: TGTGCCAGCAGTTCCCGCCCTACAGGGTACATTCAGTACTTC. Encoded protein: CASSSRPTGYIQYF.

This clonotype was counted only a few times. The chain joins TRBV12-3 or TRBV12-4 to TRBJ2-7; D is unresolved. Trimming stripped 8 bases from V and 3 bases from J, with 14 bases between. The CDR3 covers 13 residues. The CDR3 reads CASSPASLYEQYF. CDR3 in DNA: TGTGCCAGCTCCCCGGCCAGTCTCTACGAGCAGTACTTC.

This clonotype was seen a handful of times. The J gene is TRBJ1-4, the V gene TRBV5-5; perhaps TRBD1 as D (5 bases). Germline-derived CDR1 and CDR2 are SGHKS and YYEKEE (reference sequence). V lost 10 bases to trimming and J lost 4 bases, with 11 bases between them. This CDR3 region has 12 residues. CDR3: CASGALNEKLFF. The CDR3 region has the DNA TGTGCCTCCGGGGCTCTTAATGAAAAACTGTTTTTT.

This clonotype was observed many times. The gene calls are TRBV28 and TRBJ2-7, with D hard to call. CDR1 and CDR2 (germline): MDHEN, SYDVKM. This CDR3 spans 13 amino acids. Trimming removed 2 bases from V and 4 bases from J, with 9 bases in between. CDR3 nucleotide sequence: TGTGCCAGCAGTTTAAATTTAAGGTACGAGCAGTACTTC. Its protein is CASSLNLRYEQYF.

This clonotype has ten or more counts. The chain is built from TRBV6-2 or TRBV6-3 and TRBJ1-2, with D hard to call. The CDR3 sequence is 12 residues long. Germline assignment: CDR1 MNHEY and CDR2 SVGEGT. Trimming removed 4 bases from V and 6 bases from J, with 9 bases in between. CDR3 region: CASSWGSHGYTF. The DNA of the CDR3 is TGTGCCAGCAGTTGGGGTTCGCATGGCTACACCTTC.

This clonotype was counted between two and nine times. An end of the junction differs from the germline gene, which may be a read error. V usage is TRBV12-3 or TRBV12-4 and J usage is TRBJ1-1; a weak D match, TRBD1 (5 bases). The CDR3 consists of 11 residues. CDR3 amino acids: CASSPLGVVSF. DNA for the CDR3: TGTGCCAGCAGTCCCTTAGGGGTGGTCAGCTTT.

This clonotype turned up a few times. This rearrangement joins TRBV5-6 to TRBJ1-2, with D unresolved. Germline lookup yields CDR1 SGHDT and CDR2 YYEEEE. The V end lost 0 bases, the J end lost 1 base, and 10 bases lay between the germline ends. The CDR3 is 15 amino acids. This CDR3 reads CASSLDQGVNYGYTF. The CDR3 bases are TGTGCCAGCAGCTTGGATCAAGGTGTTAACTATGGCTACACCTTC.

The chain combines TRBV9 with TRBJ2-5; D is tentatively TRBD1 or TRBD2 (5 bases each). CDR1 and CDR2 (germline): SGDLS, YYNGEE. The CDR3 totals 14 residues. The V and J ends lost 0 bases and 7 bases respectively, with 13 bases between them. The CDR3 DNA reads TGTGCCAGCAGCGTAGCTCGGGACCCTAGGACCCAGTACTTC. Its protein is CASSVARDPRTQYF.

The rearrangement uses TRBV28 and TRBJ2-1; either TRBD1 or TRBD2 may supply D (6 bases each). Trimming stripped 2 bases from V and 10 bases from J, with 18 bases between. Germline CDR1 and CDR2: MDHEN and SYDVKM. This CDR3 has 15 amino acids. DNA for the CDR3: TGTGCCAGCAGTTTAAGTGGGAGATTCGGGGGCGAGCAGTTCTTC. Translation: CASSLSGRFGGEQFF.

There are a few counts of this clonotype. The CDR3 ends on some other residue instead of the conserved phenylalanine or tryptophan, so this is likely a read error. No DNA is shown, since the ends of the CDR3 on it are uncertain; the CDR3 is the one TCRdb lists. The chain combines TRBV4-3 with TRBJ2-3. CDR1 and CDR2 (germline): LGHNA, YSLEER. The CDR3 spans 8 residues, counting both ends. CDR3: CASSQGPE.

This clonotype was detected a few times. The J gene is TRBJ2-7, the V gene TRBV20-1; D is uncertain. Trimming cost V 3 bases and J 7 bases, with 10 bases left between them. Germline V CDR1 and CDR2: DFQATT, SNEGSKA (reference sequence). The CDR3 covers 11 residues. The CDR3 is CSARKVAEQYF. CDR3 coding DNA: TGCAGTGCTAGGAAGGTAGCTGAGCAGTACTTC.

The V call is TRBV5-1, the J call TRBJ1-2, with 7 nucleotides matching TRBD1. Germline V gene lookup returns CDR1 SGHRS and CDR2 YFSETQ. The CDR3 is 18 residues long. Trimming cost V 5 bases and J 0 bases; bases outside gene matches: 16. This chain's CDR3 is CASRLSRDSYIPNYGYTF. Written as DNA, the CDR3 is TGCGCCAGCAGATTATCCCGGGACAGCTACATCCCTAACTATGGCTACACCTTC.

This chain joins TRBV20-1 and TRBJ1-6; the D gene is possibly TRBD1 (5 bases). Trimming removed 3 bases from V and 13 bases from J, with 31 bases in between. Germline-derived CDR1 and CDR2 are DFQATT and SNEGSKA (reference sequence). The CDR3 has 18 residues. The DNA of the CDR3 is TGCAGTGCTAGGGACTCCGGGACCCCGAACCCCGTGGTGCCGCCCCTCCACTTT. It yields the protein CSARDSGTPNPVVPPLHF.

The sample holds a few counts of this clonotype. The J gene is TRBJ1-2, the V gene TRBV6-1; TRBD1 matches 7 bases. V shed 7 bases and J 8 bases; nucleotides not matched to a gene: 10. The CDR3 runs 13 residues. CDR1 is MNHNS and CDR2 is SASEGT in the germline V gene. CDR3 in DNA: TGTGCCAGCACCGCCGGACAGGTGCGCGGCTACACCTTC. Its translation is CASTAGQVRGYTF.

This clonotype was found many times. V usage is TRBV29-1 and J usage is TRBJ2-1, with D maybe TRBD1 (6 bases). The V gene lost 1 base and the J gene lost 5 bases, with 15 bases spanning the gap. CDR3 size: 15 residues. Germline lookup yields CDR1 SQVTM and CDR2 ANQGSEA. Written as DNA, the CDR3 is TGCAGCGTTGAAGGGACAGAGATTGGTGACAATGAGCAGTTCTTC. It encodes CSVEGTEIGDNEQFF.

The chain links TRBV28 to TRBJ2-3; D gene ambiguous. Germline V gene sequence: CDR1 MDHEN, CDR2 SYDVKM. The CDR3 spans 14 residues. Trimming took off 2 bases at V and 5 bases at J, with 11 bases between the two ends. The CDR3 DNA sequence: TGTGCCAGCAGTTTAACTGGAGAAGGAGATACGCAGTATTTT. The encoded protein is CASSLTGEGDTQYF. Together with reference TRBV28 and TRBJ2-3, the CDR3 gives the full variable domain: DVKVTQSSRYLVKRTGEKVFLECVQDMDHENMFWYRQDPGLGLRLIYFSYDVKMKEKGDIPEGYSVSREKKERFSLILESASTNQTSMYLCASSLTGEGDTQYFGPGTRLTVL.

This clonotype was seen only a few times. The chain links TRBV4-3 to TRBJ2-1, with a possible D match to TRBD1 (6 bases). V was shortened by 0 bases and J by 10 bases, with 10 bases between the two germline ends. Per the germline V gene, CDR1 is LGHNA and CDR2 is YSLEER. The CDR3 runs 13 residues. In nucleotides, the CDR3 is TGCGCCAGCAGCCAAGAACAAAGGGGGGAGCAGTTCTTC. Translated, it gives CASSQEQRGEQFF.

This clonotype appeared many times. The chain employs TRBV12-3 or TRBV12-4 and TRBJ2-3; 7 positions match TRBD2. Unmatched junction bases numbered 8, after V lost 3 bases and J lost 5 bases. The CDR3 consists of 15 residues. The CDR3 coding sequence is TGTGCCAGCAGTTTCTGGCGGGAGAGGGAAGATACGCAGTATTTT. Amino acids: CASSFWREREDTQYF.

There are a few counts of this clonotype. The chain is built from TRBV7-9 and TRBJ2-7; no clear D gene. Trimming removed 7 bases from V and 0 bases from J, with 10 bases in between. There are 13 residues in the CDR3. Germline loops: CDR1 SEHNR, CDR2 FQNEAQ (reference sequence). CDR3 protein: CASIPRSSYEQYF. CDR3 nucleotides: TGTGCCAGCATCCCACGGAGCTCCTACGAGCAGTACTTC. Complete variable domain (other parts from reference TRBV7-9 and TRBJ2-7): DTGVSQNPRHKITKRGQNVTFRCDPISEHNRLYWYRQTLGQGPEFLTYFQNEAQLEKSRLLSDRFSAERPKGSFSTLEIQRTEQGDSAMYLCASIPRSSYEQYFGPGTRLTVT.

This clonotype was seen only a few times. The chain links TRBV14 to TRBJ2-7; D might be TRBD1 (5 bases). The ends were cut back, 5 bases at V and 6 bases at J, with 14 bases in the middle. Germline CDR1 is SGHDN and CDR2 is FVKESK. CDR3 length: 13 residues. The CDR3 DNA is TGTGCCAGCAGCGTAATCCAGGGTGGCGAGCAGTACTTC. Protein sequence: CASSVIQGGEQYF.

This clonotype turned up a few times. The chain has TRBV12-3 or TRBV12-4 and TRBJ2-7; D perhaps matches TRBD2 (5 bases). The CDR3 sequence is 13 residues long. Trimming left V 6 bases short and J 3 bases short, with 12 bases between. This CDR3 reads CASRPGDGYEQYF. The CDR3 nucleotides read TGTGCCAGCAGGCCCGGGGATGGCTACGAGCAGTACTTC.

This clonotype was counted between two and nine times. The chain uses TRBV27 and TRBJ2-3; 8 nucleotides agree with TRBD2. The CDR3 loop spans 15 amino acids. J lost 2 bases, V lost 5 bases, and 6 bases had no gene match. Germline CDR1 MNHEY, CDR2 SMNVEV (reference sequence). This chain's CDR3 is CASSPPGGFTDTQYF. The CDR3 nucleotides are TGTGCCAGCAGTCCCCCGGGGGGGTTCACAGATACGCAGTATTTT.

This clonotype was seen a handful of times. J is TRBJ2-4 and V is TRBV27; D might be TRBD1 (6 bases). Per the germline V gene, CDR1 is MNHEY and CDR2 is SMNVEV (reference sequence). The CDR3 has 16 amino acids. Trimming left V 5 bases short and J 3 bases short, with 17 bases between. The CDR3 sequence: CASSPTDRRGKNIQYF. DNA for the CDR3: TGTGCCAGCAGTCCTACAGACAGGAGAGGCAAAAACATTCAGTACTTC.